The sequence of this TCR beta chain was determined in a study of spatial heterogeneity in lung cancer (dated by TCRdb to about 2019). About the investigation overall: Beta-chain transcripts were consistently detected in greater numbers than alpha-chain transcripts, which likely reflects a higher abundance of beta-chain transcripts. Nonsynonymous mutation counts, determined by whole-exome sequencing of tumor tissue, were related to TCR repertoire features. The study quantitatively compared TCR alpha and beta repertoires across multiple tumor regions, matched nontumor lung and blood in non-small cell lung cancer. In the raw uncorrected reads, each unique combination of TCR and UMI appeared more than ten times on average. At surgery, about 210 tumor regions, approximately 64 matched nontumor lung samples and 50 to 60 PBMC samples were TCR-sequenced for both alpha and beta chains. Summary of the overall study and its limitations: Additional single-cell paired TCR alpha and beta sequencing was considered necessary to confirm, at a functional level, the hypothesis that regional TCRs recognize regional mutations. Ubiquitous expanded tumor TCRs were found in blood more often at tumor resection than at routine follow-up.

The time point label, read with the paper, signifies: sample taken at primary tumor resection. TCR sequencing used whole RNA extracted from tumor and nontumor lung tissue, or from cryopreserved PBMC samples, without cell sorting. The donors were 72 patients from the lung TRACERx cohort who had early-stage, untreated non-small cell lung cancer. Only patients with enough RNA available from two or more tumor regions were chosen for TCR sequencing. The library was obtained by 5' RACE. Sequencing took place on a NextSeq 500. The TCR library protocol attached a unique molecular identifier to each TCR cDNA molecule to allow correction of PCR and sequencing errors. As for the original processing: TCR identification, UMI-based error correction and CDR3 extraction were all carried out with Decombinator tools. Expanded TCRs were defined as those above a frequency of 2 per 1,000, corresponding to the top 1% of the tumor frequency distribution. Rényi diversity was computed with the R vegan package after subsampling each repertoire 100 times to 5,000 TCRs. CDR3 similarity networks were constructed using string-kernel similarity of amino acid triplets, with links drawn between CDR3s whose pairwise similarity was above 0.82. Using fastp at Q25 and MiXCR, TCRdb reprocessed the public reads and kept productive beta chains. One record per CDR3 amino acid sequence lists the most common genes and DNA. TCRdb, not the authors, supplied the V and J calls. Within this sample are roughly 10,000 distinct CDR3 sequences, with about 5% of them counted one time only. The ten biggest clones cover roughly 27% of the sample.

Comment on this clonotype: The specificity of this receptor is unknown. Base quality data are lacking; no much larger clone is found one base away.

This TCR was sampled from a male donor with early-stage non-small cell lung cancer. Specimen: PBMCs, collected at surgery.

The DNA sequence is as follows: TGCAGTGCTAGAGAGGCAGGGCTGGCCTATGGCTACACCTTC. It encodes CSAREAGLAYGYTF. The chain couples TRBV20-1 to TRBJ1-2; tentative D gene TRBD1, with 5 bases matching. There are 14 amino acids in the CDR3, from cysteine to phenylalanine inclusive. Of the read, only the CDR3 DNA is kept; its 42 bases are in frame from base 1. Cut back by 0 bases and 4 bases, the V and J ends lie 12 bases apart. In the germline V gene (reference sequence), CDR1 corresponds to DFQATT and CDR2 to SNEGSKA.